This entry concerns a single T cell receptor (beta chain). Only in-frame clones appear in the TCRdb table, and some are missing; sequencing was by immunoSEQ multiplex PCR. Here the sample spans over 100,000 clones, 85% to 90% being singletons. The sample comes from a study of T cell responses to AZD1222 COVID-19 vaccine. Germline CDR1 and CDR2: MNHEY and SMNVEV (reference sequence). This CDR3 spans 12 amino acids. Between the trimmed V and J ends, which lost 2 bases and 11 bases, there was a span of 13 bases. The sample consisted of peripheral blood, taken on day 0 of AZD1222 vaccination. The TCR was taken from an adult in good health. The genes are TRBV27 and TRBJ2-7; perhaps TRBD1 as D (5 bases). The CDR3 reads CASSLPDRGEYF. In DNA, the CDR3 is TGTGCCAGCAGTTTACCTGACAGAGGAGAGTACTTC.